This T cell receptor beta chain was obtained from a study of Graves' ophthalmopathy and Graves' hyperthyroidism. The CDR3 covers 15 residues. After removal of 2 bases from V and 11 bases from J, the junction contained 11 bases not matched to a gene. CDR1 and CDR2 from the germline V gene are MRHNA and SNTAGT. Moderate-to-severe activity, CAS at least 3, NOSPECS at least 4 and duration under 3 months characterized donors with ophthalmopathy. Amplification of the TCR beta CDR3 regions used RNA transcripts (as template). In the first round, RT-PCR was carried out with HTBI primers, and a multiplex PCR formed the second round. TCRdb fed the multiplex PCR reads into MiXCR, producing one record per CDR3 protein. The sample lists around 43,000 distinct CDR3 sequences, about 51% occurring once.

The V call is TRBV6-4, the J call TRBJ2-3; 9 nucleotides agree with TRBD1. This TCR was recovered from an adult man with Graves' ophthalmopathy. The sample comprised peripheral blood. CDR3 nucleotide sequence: TGTGCCAGCAGTGACGGCGGACAGGGGCATAATGAGCAGTATTTT. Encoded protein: CASSDGGQGHNEQYF.